Presented here are 7 T cell receptor beta chains from one specimen sequenced in a study of cytomegalovirus exposure and HLA in healthy donors. 13 Jbeta primers and 60 Vbeta primers were used for the PCR. Clones were read by immunoSEQ multiplex PCR, and TCRdb kept only the in-frame ones, dropping some. The data contain just over 150,000 clones, about 80% of them singletons. The sample consisted of PBMCs. All receptors come from a woman aged 45-60 years in good health and CMV-seropositive.

V usage is TRBV5-1 and J usage is TRBJ2-3; 8 nucleotides match TRBD1. Trimming removed 2 bases from V and 5 bases from J; junction bases left unmatched: 4. CDR3 length: 14 residues. Germline V gives CDR1 SGHRS, CDR2 YFSETQ. DNA for the CDR3: TGCGCCAGCAGCTTTTCAGGGGGCATAGATACGCAGTATTTT. This gives the protein CASSFSGGIDTQYF. The entire variable domain, with the rest obtained from reference TRBV5-1 and TRBJ2-3, is as follows: KAGVTQTPRYLIKTRGQQVTLSCSPISGHRSVSWYQQTPGQGLQFLFEYFSETQRNKGNFPGRFSGRQFSNSRSEMNVSTLELGDSALYLCASSFSGGIDTQYFGPGTRLTVL.

V gene TRBV7-2 combines with J gene TRBJ2-7, with 7 bases identical to TRBD1. Losses at the gene ends were 4 bases for V and 4 bases for J; bases not matched to a gene: 7. This CDR3 has 14 residues. CDR1 is SGHTA, CDR2 FQGNSA, per germline. CDR3 amino acids: CASSSIPGQYEQYF. CDR3 DNA: TGTGCCAGCAGCTCTATCCCGGGACAGTACGAGCAGTACTTC.

The V call is TRBV11-1, the J call TRBJ1-1; D remains ambiguous. The CDR3 spans 16 residues. Trimming removed 5 bases from V and 1 base from J, with 17 bases in between. The V gene's germline CDR1 is SGHAT and CDR2 FQDESV (reference sequence). CDR3 region: CASSQRPRTSNTEAFF. The CDR3 nucleotides read TGTGCCAGCAGCCAACGTCCCAGGACTTCGAACACTGAAGCTTTCTTT.

Comments on this clone: A read error may produce the germline difference seen at one junction end. V gene TRBV6-5 combines with J gene TRBJ2-7; 11 bases are shared with TRBD2. CDR1 and CDR2 from the germline V gene are MNHEY and SVGAGI. The CDR3 extends over 16 amino acids. CDR3 sequence reads: CASSYSIAGGRLERYF. CDR3 DNA: TGTGCCAGCAGTTACTCAATAGCGGGAGGGCGGCTCGAGCGGTACTTC.

This clone showed up just once. J is TRBJ2-3 and V is TRBV5-4; TRBD2 matches at 7 bases. The CDR3 spans 16 residues. V lost 4 bases to trimming and J lost 6 bases; unmatched junction nucleotides: 14. Germline CDR1 SGHNT, CDR2 YYREEE (reference sequence). In nucleotides, the CDR3 is TGTGCCAGCAGCCCTTCCGGGACTAACGGGTCGGATACGCAGTATTTT. Protein sequence: CASSPSGTNGSDTQYF.

This chain links TRBV5-6 with TRBJ2-7; TRBD1 might be the D (5 bases). Germline CDR1 and CDR2: SGHDT and YYEEEE. The V and J ends lost 4 bases and 9 bases respectively, with 20 bases between them. The CDR3 extends over 14 amino acids. The CDR3 DNA reads TGTGCCAGCAGCCTACGGGCAGGGCTTTTCGGGCAGTACTTC. Amino acids: CASSLRAGLFGQYF.

This clone was picked up a small number of times. The chain recombines TRBV7-9 with TRBJ2-6; 9 nucleotides agree with TRBD1. Germline values: CDR1 SEHNR, CDR2 FQNEAQ (reference sequence). J gave up 2 bases and V 5 bases, and 4 bases lay outside the gene matches. The CDR3 loop spans 16 amino acids. DNA for the CDR3: TGTGCCAGCAGCCCGTGGGACAGGGCTGGGGCCAACGTCCTGACTTTC. Protein: CASSPWDRAGANVLTF.